The 13 T cell receptor beta chains presented below share a single source sample, sequenced in a study of T cell responses to AZD1222 COVID-19 vaccine. Clones were sequenced by immunoSEQ multiplex PCR, and TCRdb holds only the in-frame ones, with some missing. The table shows 140,000 to 150,000 clones, with roughly 93% occurring only once. Sample: peripheral blood, taken after recovery from COVID-19. Receptors were obtained from an adult who had recovered from COVID-19.

This clone came up once. The CDR3 protein is CASSEPGGTEAFF. DNA of the CDR3: TGTGCCAGCAGCGAACCAGGGGGCACTGAAGCTTTCTTT. V gene TRBV12-3 or TRBV12-4 combines with J gene TRBJ1-1; 7 bases align to TRBD1. J lost 4 bases, V lost 6 bases, and 5 bases had no gene match. This CDR3 region has 13 residues.

The genes are TRBV5-8 and TRBJ1-2, with a tentative D call TRBD1 (5 bases). In germline, CDR1 is SGHTS, CDR2 YDEGEE. The V end was cut by 6 bases, the J end by 4 bases, with 28 bases between. This CDR3 has 18 amino acids. The CDR3 reads CASIEMGGSLFSVYGYTF. CDR3 nucleotide sequence: TGTGCCAGCATCGAGATGGGGGGGAGCCTGTTCTCCGTCTATGGCTACACCTTC.

The gene calls are TRBV6-2 or TRBV6-3 and TRBJ2-1; no reliable D call. V shed 5 bases and J shed 0 bases, with 20 bases lying between them. The CDR3 sequence is 18 residues long. In germline, CDR1 is MNHEY, CDR2 SVGEGT. CDR3 nucleotides: TGTGCCAGCAGTCCACCCCCCCGACCTCTTAACTCCTACAATGAGCAGTTCTTC. Residues: CASSPPPRPLNSYNEQFF.

This chain joins TRBV28 and TRBJ2-7; perhaps TRBD1 as D (5 bases). Between the trimmed V and J ends, which lost 5 bases and 13 bases, there was a span of 24 bases. Per germline, CDR1 MDHEN and CDR2 SYDVKM. The CDR3 extends over 14 amino acids. CDR3 DNA: TGTGCCAGCAGTCCAGCAGGGCAGGGCGCCTTGGAATACTTC. It translates to CASSPAGQGALEYF.

J is TRBJ1-6 and V is TRBV5-4; D ambiguous. Germline loops: CDR1 SGHNT, CDR2 YYREEE (reference sequence). Between the trimmed V and J ends, which lost 2 bases and 0 bases, there was a span of 6 bases. The CDR3 is 15 amino acids. CDR3 coding DNA: TGTGCCAGCAGCTTCGCCAGCTCCTATAATTCACCCCTCCACTTT. This translates into CASSFASSYNSPLHF.

The chain couples TRBV5-1 to TRBJ1-6; D remains unclear. Germline V lookup: CDR1 SGHRS, CDR2 YFSETQ. The CDR3 has 15 residues. Trimming took off 0 bases at V and 8 bases at J, with 12 bases between the two ends. The CDR3 sequence is CASSLDFETYSPLHF. CDR3 bases: TGCGCCAGCAGCTTGGATTTTGAGACCTATTCACCCCTCCACTTT.

This rearrangement joins TRBV28 to TRBJ1-2; D perhaps matches TRBD1 (5 bases). Germline CDR1 MDHEN, CDR2 SYDVKM. V shed 4 bases and J shed 4 bases, with 22 bases lying between them. CDR3 length: 17 amino acids. DNA of the CDR3: TGTGCCAGCAGTTCCGCCAGTAGGAGGGGCGAAGGCTATGGCTACACCTTC. It codes for CASSSASRRGEGYGYTF.

This clone has a single count. The J gene is TRBJ2-3, the V gene TRBV7-9; D uncertain. V was shortened by 2 bases and J by 3 bases, with 9 bases between the two germline ends. In germline, CDR1 is SEHNR, CDR2 FQNEAQ (reference sequence). This CDR3 contains 14 residues. The CDR3 coding sequence is TGTGCCAGCAGCTTAAGGTCCGGGACAGATACGCAGTATTTT. Encoded protein: CASSLRSGTDTQYF.

The CDR3 reads CASSIPQNSPLHF. CDR3 bases: TGTGCCAGTAGTATACCCCAGAATTCACCCCTCCACTTT. The chain links TRBV19 to TRBJ1-6; D not certain. V lost 2 bases to trimming and J lost 7 bases, with 6 bases between them. CDR1 and CDR2 (germline): LNHDA, SQIVND (reference sequence). The CDR3 covers 13 residues.

The chain links TRBV24-1 to TRBJ2-1; 7 nucleotides line up with TRBD2. With V trimmed by 3 bases and J by 4 bases, 5 bases remained unmatched. The CDR3 runs to 15 residues. Per the germline V gene, CDR1 is KGHDR and CDR2 is SFDVKD. In nucleotides, the CDR3 is TGTGCCACCAGTGATGGGGACTACTCTTACAATGAGCAGTTCTTC. It specifies CATSDGDYSYNEQFF.

The chain is built from TRBV11-2 and TRBJ2-3; 7 positions agree with TRBD2. From germline, CDR1 is SGHAT and CDR2 FQNNGV. There are 19 residues in the CDR3. The V gene end was trimmed by 2 bases and the J gene end by 3 bases; junction bases not matched to a gene: 17. The CDR3 reads CASSLNGVQRGTGTDTQYF. Here the CDR3 DNA reads TGTGCCAGCAGCTTAAACGGGGTCCAGCGGGGTACCGGAACAGATACGCAGTATTTT.

V is TRBV27 and J is TRBJ2-3, with no clear D. The germline V and J ends were trimmed by 1 base and 6 bases, with 14 bases remaining between them. Germline CDR1 is MNHEY and CDR2 is SMNVEV (reference sequence). This CDR3 spans 15 amino acids. CDR3 residues: CASSLFVSEFDTQYF. The CDR3 DNA sequence: TGTGCCAGCAGTTTATTTGTATCCGAATTTGATACGCAGTATTTT.

This clone was detected only once. The V call is TRBV7-8, the J call TRBJ2-7; TRBD2 matches at 10 bases. In germline, CDR1 is SGHVS, CDR2 FQNEAQ. Trimming cost V 4 bases and J 5 bases; bases outside gene matches: 8. The CDR3 is 15 residues long. The CDR3 sequence: CASSWGAGGPNEQYF. DNA for the CDR3: TGTGCCAGCAGCTGGGGAGCGGGAGGGCCAAACGAGCAGTACTTC.